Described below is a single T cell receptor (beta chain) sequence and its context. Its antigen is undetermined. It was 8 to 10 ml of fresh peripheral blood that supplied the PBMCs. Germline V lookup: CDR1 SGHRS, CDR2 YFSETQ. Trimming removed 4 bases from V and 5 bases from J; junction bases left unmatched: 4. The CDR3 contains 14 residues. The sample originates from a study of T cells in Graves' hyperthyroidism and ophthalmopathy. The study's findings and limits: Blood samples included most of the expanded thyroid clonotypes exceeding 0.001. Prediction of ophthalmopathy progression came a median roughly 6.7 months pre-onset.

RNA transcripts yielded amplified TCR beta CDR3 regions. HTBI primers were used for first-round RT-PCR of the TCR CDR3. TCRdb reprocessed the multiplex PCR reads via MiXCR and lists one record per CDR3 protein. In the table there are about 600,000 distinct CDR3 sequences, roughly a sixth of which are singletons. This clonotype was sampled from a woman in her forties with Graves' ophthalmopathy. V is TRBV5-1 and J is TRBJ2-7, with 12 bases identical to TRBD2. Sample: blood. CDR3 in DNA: TGCGCCAGCAGCCCTGGACTAGCGGGAAACGAGCAGTACTTC. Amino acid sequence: CASSPGLAGNEQYF.